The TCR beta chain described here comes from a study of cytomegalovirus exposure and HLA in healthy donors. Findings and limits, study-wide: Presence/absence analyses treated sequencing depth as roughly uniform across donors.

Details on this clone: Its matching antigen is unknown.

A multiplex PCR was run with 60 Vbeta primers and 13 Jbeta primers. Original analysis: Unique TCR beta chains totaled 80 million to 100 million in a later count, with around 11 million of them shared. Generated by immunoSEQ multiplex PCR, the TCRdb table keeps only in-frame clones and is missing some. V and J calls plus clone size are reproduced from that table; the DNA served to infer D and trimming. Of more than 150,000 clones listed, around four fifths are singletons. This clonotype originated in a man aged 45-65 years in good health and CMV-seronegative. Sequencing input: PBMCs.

The CDR3 is CACRFRDRAFF. The CDR3 bases are TGTGCCTGTCGGTTCAGGGATAGAGCTTTCTTT. V is TRBV19 and J is TRBJ1-1; TRBD1 is a possible D gene (5 bases). Trimming left V 11 bases short and J 10 bases short, with 17 bases between. This CDR3 is 11 amino acids long. CDR1 and CDR2 from the germline V gene are LNHDA and SQIVND (reference sequence).